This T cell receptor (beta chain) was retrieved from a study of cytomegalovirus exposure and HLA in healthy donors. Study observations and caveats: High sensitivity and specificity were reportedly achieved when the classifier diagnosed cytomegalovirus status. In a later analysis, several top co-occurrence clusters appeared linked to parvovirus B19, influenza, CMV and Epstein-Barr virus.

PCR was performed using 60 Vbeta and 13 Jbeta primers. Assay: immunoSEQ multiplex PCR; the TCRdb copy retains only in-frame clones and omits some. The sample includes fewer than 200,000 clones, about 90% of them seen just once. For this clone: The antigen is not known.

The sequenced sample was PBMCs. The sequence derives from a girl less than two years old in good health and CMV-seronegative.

The CDR3 protein is CASSGKGGANTEAFF. For the CDR3, the DNA is TGTGCCAGCAGTGGGAAAGGGGGCGCGAACACTGAAGCTTTCTTT. V usage is TRBV6-4 and J usage is TRBJ1-1, with TRBD1 matching 7 bases. Germline V gene lookup returns CDR1 MRHNA and CDR2 SNTAGT. Losses at the gene ends were 4 bases for V and 1 base for J; bases not matched to a gene: 6. The CDR3 covers 15 residues.